One and the same sample provided the 3 T cell receptor beta chains below, sequenced in a study of graft-versus-host responses after intestinal transplantation. Their recognized antigens are unknown. Data came from immunoSEQ multiplex PCR; TCRdb stores just in-frame clones and leaves some out. The sample records about 100,000 clones, 91% being singletons. The source was unstimulated CD4+ T cells sorted from spleen or lymph node cells, collected before transplant. Source of these receptors: a human donor who was the organ donor for an intestinal transplant.

The chain carries TRBV5-5 and TRBJ1-2; 8 positions match TRBD1. The V gene's germline CDR1 is SGHKS and CDR2 YYEKEE (reference sequence). The CDR3 covers 14 residues. Trimming cost V 4 bases and J 2 bases; bases outside gene matches: 4. In nucleotides, the CDR3 is TGTGCCAGCAGCGCCGGACAGGGCAACTATGGCTACACCTTC. As protein: CASSAGQGNYGYTF. The variable domain in full, with the rest retrieved from reference TRBV5-5 and TRBJ1-2, is DAGVTQSPTHLIKTRGQQVTLRCSPISGHKSVSWYQQVLGQGPQFIFQYYEKEERGRGNFPDRFSARQFPNYSSELNVNALLLGDSALYLCASSAGQGNYGYTFGSGTRLTVV.

The rearrangement joins TRBV28 to TRBJ1-1, with 12 bases lining up with TRBD1. CDR1 and CDR2 (germline): MDHEN, SYDVKM. V was clipped by 5 bases and J by 0 bases; unmatched bases: 4. The CDR3 has 16 amino acids. The CDR3 DNA follows: TGTGCCAGCAGTAAATGGGACAGGGGGCTGAACACTGAAGCTTTCTTT. Protein: CASSKWDRGLNTEAFF.

This sequence joins TRBV7-8 and TRBJ2-7; D might be TRBD1 (6 bases). Trimming shortened V by 5 bases and J by 3 bases, and 20 bases separated the two germline ends. This CDR3 has 16 residues. Germline V gives CDR1 SGHVS, CDR2 FQNEAQ. The CDR3 region is CASSPRGAGDLYEQYF. The CDR3 coding sequence is TGTGCCAGCAGCCCCCGTGGGGCAGGGGACCTCTACGAGCAGTACTTC.